These T cell receptor beta chains were read from a single sample in a study of blood T cell repertoires in COVID-19. TCRdb's table, derived via immunoSEQ multiplex PCR, lists solely in-frame clones and lacks some. The repertoire holds over 130,000 clones, with about three quarters as singletons. Sample: peripheral blood. The source is a woman aged 45-65 years with active or convalescent COVID-19. CDR3s include the opening cysteine and the closing phenylalanine or tryptophan.

>TRBV21-1
CASSKGGQKTGKNIQYF
>TRBV2
CASSPDRGRGANEKLFF
>TRBV7-9
CASSLSGPEQYF
>TRBV19
CASLRVNTGELFF
>TRBV30
CAWSAGSGGGTDTQYF
>TRBV6-5
CASKAGQYEQYF
>TRBV30
CAWTDRSSGNTIYF
>TRBV7-9
CASSLTESYEQYF
>TRBV27
CASSPDGRGAETQYF
>TRBV9
CASSVDPTGLGEQFF
>TRBV7-8
CASSSPPEDEKLFF
>TRBV27
CASSLTGTAYEQYF
>TRBV3-1/TRBV3-2
CASSPPTSTDTQYF
>TRBV2
CATRRGPSSYEQYF
>TRBV12-3/TRBV12-4
CASSLTSTDTQYF
>TRBV28
CASIPTGDGNTEAFF
>TRBV7-2
CASSLQGTSNQPQHF
>TRBV18
CASSTGLQDYGYTF
>TRBV19
CASSIWADDPSNQPQHF
>TRBV7-2
CASSLAAGEPGETQYF
>TRBV30
CAWSVLGGFSGYTF
>TRBV20-1
CSASSGFTGLGGSPLHF
>TRBV5-6
CASSFGTGNSPLHF
>TRBV7-2
CASSRDRDNQPQHF
>TRBV7-2
CASSLTGTSGRVTQYF
>TRBV30
CAWSSQNNSPLHF
>TRBV28
CASSSTGPLAKNIQYF
>TRBV9
CARSGGTSTDTQYF
>TRBV15
CATQGGANYGYTF
>TRBV7-3
CASSPGQGADTQYF
>TRBV4-2
CASSHQGRVSTNEKLFF
>TRBV7-9
CASSLPRDRGLTSYEQYF
>TRBV11-1
CASSARTGGTNEKLFF
>TRBV19
CARTRDREGRNTEAFF
>TRBV29-1
CSVEVQGNQPQHF
>TRBV30
CAWTIIGPSGDYTQYF
>TRBV27
CASKTIGATEAFF
>TRBV10-3
CAISVTSGSTQDTQYF
>TRBV7-8
CASSLEKSSVNSNQPQHF
>TRBV6-5
CASRNRDEKLFF
>TRBV5-1
CASSLAGQGSTDTQYF
>TRBV7-3
CASSSLGYGKDTEAFF
>TRBV6-1
CASILDSSYNSPLHF
>TRBV5-5
CASSQGTSGNTIYF
>TRBV18
CASSLQGQETQYF
>TRBV28
CASIRGRSSYEQYF
>TRBV30
CAWGTQGFYEQYF
>TRBV29-1
CSVVGPMNTEAFF
>TRBV7-2
CASSLDPGGLYEQYF
>TRBV4-3
CASSQDRIGGPNQPQHF
>TRBV29-1
CSVATTRETQYF
>TRBV11-2
CASSLAGHYGYTF
>TRBV6-1
CASSDGQEITEAFF
>TRBV30
CAWSGAGSGTSGGAWETQYF